This paragraph reports one T cell receptor beta chain. The sample is drawn from a study of response to subunit inactivated influenza vaccine. TCRdb re-derived calls from the RT-PCR reads in MiXCR, one entry per CDR3 protein. The data show approximately 500,000 distinct CDR3 sequences, around 13% seen once. V dropped 6 bases and J dropped 4 bases, with 12 bases sitting between them. Germline CDR1 MDHEN, CDR2 SYDVKM. This CDR3 has 13 residues. The sequencing here drew on PBMCs from blood, taken about 13 days after vaccination. The TCR comes from a man aged 45-65 years who received an inactivated influenza vaccine. V usage is TRBV28 and J usage is TRBJ1-2; the D gene is possibly TRBD1 (6 bases). CDR3 bases: TGTGCCAGCAGATCCGGGACAAGCTATGGCTACACCTTC. It yields the protein CASRSGTSYGYTF.